The clone carrying this TCR beta chain was detected ten times or more. The CDR3 extends over 17 amino acids. V shed 3 bases and J 2 bases; nucleotides not matched to a gene: 11. Germline V gene lookup returns CDR1 KGHDR and CDR2 SFDVKD. The sample is drawn from a study of neurological immune-mediated disorders. One entry per CDR3 protein results from TCRdb running MiXCR on the 5' RACE reads. The table records 25,000 to 35,000 distinct CDR3 sequences, about 1.4% of them present only once. The TCR sequence derives from a woman in her 30s with multiple sclerosis. The rearrangement joins TRBV24-1 to TRBJ2-7, with 8 bases matching TRBD1. Sequenced input: PBMCs. CDR3 bases: TGTGCCACCAGTGATCTGTCCCGGGACAGGTACCCCTACGAGCAGTACTTC. Protein sequence: CATSDLSRDRYPYEQYF.